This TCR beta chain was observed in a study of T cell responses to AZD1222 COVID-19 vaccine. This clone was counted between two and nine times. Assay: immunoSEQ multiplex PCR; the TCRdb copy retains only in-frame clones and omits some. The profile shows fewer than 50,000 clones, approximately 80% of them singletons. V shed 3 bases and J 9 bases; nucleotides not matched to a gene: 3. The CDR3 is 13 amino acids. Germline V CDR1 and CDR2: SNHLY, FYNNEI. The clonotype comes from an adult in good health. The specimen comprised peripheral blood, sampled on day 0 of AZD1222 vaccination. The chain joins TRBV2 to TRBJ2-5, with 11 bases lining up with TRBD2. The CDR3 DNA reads TGTGCCAGCAGTGAGACTAGCGGGGCCCCCCAGTACTTC. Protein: CASSETSGAPQYF. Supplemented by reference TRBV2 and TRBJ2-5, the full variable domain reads EPEVTQTPSHQVTQMGQEVILRCVPISNHLYFYWYRQILGQKVEFLVSFYNNEISEKSEIFDDQFSVERPDGSNFTLKIRSTKLEDSAMYFCASSETSGAPQYFGPGTRLLVL.